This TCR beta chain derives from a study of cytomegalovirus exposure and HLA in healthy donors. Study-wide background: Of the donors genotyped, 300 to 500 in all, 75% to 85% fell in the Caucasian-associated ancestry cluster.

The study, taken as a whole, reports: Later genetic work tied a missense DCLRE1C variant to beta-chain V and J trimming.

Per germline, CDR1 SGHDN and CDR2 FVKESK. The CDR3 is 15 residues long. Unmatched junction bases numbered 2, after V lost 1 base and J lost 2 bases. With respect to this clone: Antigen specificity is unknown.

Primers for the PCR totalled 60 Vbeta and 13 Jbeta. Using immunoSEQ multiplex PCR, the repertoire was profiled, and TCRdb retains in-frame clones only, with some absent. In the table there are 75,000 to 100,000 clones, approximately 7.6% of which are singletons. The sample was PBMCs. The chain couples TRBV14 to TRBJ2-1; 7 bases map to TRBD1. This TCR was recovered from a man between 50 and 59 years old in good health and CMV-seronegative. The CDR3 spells CASSQVQGAYNEQFF. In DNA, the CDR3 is TGTGCCAGCAGCCAAGTGCAGGGGGCCTACAATGAGCAGTTCTTC.